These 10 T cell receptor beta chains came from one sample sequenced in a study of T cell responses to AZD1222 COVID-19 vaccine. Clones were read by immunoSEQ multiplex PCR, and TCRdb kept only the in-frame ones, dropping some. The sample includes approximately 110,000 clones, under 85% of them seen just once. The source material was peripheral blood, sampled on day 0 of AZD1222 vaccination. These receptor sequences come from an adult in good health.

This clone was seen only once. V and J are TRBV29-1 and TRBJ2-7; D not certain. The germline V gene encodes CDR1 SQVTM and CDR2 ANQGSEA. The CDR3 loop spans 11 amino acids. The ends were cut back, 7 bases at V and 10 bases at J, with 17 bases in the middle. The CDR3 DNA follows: TGCAGCGACGCGGAAGGAGCCAGCCAGTACTTC. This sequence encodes CSDAEGASQYF.

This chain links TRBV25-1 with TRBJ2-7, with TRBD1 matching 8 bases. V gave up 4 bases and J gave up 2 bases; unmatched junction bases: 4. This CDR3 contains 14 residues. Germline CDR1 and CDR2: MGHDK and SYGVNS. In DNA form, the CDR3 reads TGTGCCAGCAGTGTTGGGACAGGACCCTACGAGCAGTACTTC. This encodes CASSVGTGPYEQYF.

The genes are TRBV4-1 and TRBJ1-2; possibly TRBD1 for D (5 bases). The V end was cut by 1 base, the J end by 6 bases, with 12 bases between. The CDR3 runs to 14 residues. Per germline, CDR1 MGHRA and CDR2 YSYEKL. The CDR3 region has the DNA TGCGCCAGCAGCCAAGGGGGGTCCCACGATGGCTACACCTTC. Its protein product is CASSQGGSHDGYTF.

The DNA for the CDR3 is TGTGCCAGCTCACCACCGGACAGTCGGAACTATGGCTACACCTTC. It translates to CASSPPDSRNYGYTF. The V and J genes are TRBV18 and TRBJ1-2, with D perhaps matching TRBD1 (6 bases). The CDR3 is made up of 15 amino acids. Germline V gives CDR1 KGHSH, CDR2 LQKENI. V was shortened by 0 bases and J by 2 bases, with 10 bases between the two germline ends.

The CDR3 reads CASRGGDRYPYF. DNA of the CDR3: TGTGCCAGCAGGGGAGGAGACAGGTACCCGTACTTC. This chain links TRBV2 with TRBJ2-7; perhaps D is TRBD1 or TRBD2 (6 bases each). The CDR3 extends over 12 amino acids. Trimming cost V 6 bases and J 12 bases, with 18 bases left between them. Germline-derived CDR1 and CDR2 are SNHLY and FYNNEI.

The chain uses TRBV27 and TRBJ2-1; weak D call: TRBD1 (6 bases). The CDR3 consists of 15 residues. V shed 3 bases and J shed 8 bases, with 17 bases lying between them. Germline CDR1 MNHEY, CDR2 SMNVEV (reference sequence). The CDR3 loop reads CASSFLGGRYDEQFF. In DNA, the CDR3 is TGTGCCAGCAGTTTCTTAGGGGGACGTTACGATGAGCAGTTCTTC.

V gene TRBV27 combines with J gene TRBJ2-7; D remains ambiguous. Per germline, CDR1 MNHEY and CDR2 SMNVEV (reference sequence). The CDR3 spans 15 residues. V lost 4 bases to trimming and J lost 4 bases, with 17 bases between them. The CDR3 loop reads CASSSSVGARYEQYF. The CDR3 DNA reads TGTGCCAGCAGTTCCTCGGTAGGAGCCCGTTACGAGCAGTACTTC.

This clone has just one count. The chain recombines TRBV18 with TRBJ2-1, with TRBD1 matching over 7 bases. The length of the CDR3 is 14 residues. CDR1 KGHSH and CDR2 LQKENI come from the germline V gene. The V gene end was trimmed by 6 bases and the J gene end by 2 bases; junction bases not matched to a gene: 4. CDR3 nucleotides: TGTGCCAGCTCCGACGGACAGGCCTACAATGAGCAGTTCTTC. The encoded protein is CASSDGQAYNEQFF.

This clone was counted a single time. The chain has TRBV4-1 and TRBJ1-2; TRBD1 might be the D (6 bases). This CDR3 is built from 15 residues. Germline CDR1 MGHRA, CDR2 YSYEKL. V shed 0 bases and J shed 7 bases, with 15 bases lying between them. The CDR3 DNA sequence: TGCGCCAGCAGCCAAGACACAGGGATGACTGGTGGCTACACCTTC. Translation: CASSQDTGMTGGYTF.

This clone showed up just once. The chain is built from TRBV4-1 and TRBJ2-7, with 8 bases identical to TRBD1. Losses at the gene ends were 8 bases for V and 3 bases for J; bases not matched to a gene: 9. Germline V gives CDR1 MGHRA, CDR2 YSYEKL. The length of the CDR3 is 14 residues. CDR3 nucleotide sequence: TGCGCCAGCGACCGGGACAGGCTAAACTACGAGCAGTACTTC. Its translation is CASDRDRLNYEQYF.